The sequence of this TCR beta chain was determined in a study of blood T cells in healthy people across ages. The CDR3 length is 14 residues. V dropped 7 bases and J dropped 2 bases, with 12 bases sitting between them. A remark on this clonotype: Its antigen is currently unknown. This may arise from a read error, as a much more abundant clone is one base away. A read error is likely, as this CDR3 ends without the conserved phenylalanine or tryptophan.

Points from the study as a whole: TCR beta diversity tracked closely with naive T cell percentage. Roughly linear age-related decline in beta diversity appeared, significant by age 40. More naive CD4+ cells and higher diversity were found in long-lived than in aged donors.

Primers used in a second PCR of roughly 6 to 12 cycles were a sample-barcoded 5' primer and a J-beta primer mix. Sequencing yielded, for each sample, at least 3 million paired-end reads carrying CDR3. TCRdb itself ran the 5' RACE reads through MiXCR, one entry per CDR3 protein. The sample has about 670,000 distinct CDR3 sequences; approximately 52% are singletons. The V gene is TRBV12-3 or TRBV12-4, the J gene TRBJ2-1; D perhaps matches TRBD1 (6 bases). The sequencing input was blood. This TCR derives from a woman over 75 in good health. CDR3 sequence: CASTRGHPYNEQFL. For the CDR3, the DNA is TGTGCCAGCACCCGGGGACACCCCTACAATGAGCAGTTCTTA.